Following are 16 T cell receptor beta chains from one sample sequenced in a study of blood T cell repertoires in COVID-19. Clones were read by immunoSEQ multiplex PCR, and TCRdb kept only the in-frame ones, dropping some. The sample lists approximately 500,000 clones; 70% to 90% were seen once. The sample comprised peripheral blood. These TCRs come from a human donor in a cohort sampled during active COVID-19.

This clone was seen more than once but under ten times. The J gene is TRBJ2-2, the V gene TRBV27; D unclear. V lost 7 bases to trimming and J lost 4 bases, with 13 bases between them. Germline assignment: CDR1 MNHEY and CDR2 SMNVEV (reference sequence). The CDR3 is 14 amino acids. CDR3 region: CASTAAPGTGELFF. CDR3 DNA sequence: TGTGCCAGCACTGCCGCCCCGGGCACCGGGGAGCTGTTTTTT.

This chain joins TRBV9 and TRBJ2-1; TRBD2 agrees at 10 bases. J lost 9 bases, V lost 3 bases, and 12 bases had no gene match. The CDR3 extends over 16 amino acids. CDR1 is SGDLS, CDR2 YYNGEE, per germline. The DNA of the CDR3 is TGTGCCAGCAGCGAGAGCATAAGCGGGAGGGGTAGTGAGCAGTTCTTC. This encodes CASSESISGRGSEQFF. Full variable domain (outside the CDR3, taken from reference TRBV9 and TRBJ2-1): DSGVTQTPKHLITATGQRVTLRCSPRSGDLSVYWYQQSLDQGLQFLIQYYNGEERAKGNILERFSAQQFPDLHSELNLSSLELGDSALYFCASSESISGRGSEQFFGPGTRLTVL.

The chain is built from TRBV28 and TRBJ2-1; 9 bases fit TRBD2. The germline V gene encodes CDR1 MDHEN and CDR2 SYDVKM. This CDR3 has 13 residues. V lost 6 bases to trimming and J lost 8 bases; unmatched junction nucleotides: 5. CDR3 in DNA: TGTGCCAGCAGCGCGGGGGGGGGATATGAGCAGTTCTTC. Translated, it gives CASSAGGGYEQFF.

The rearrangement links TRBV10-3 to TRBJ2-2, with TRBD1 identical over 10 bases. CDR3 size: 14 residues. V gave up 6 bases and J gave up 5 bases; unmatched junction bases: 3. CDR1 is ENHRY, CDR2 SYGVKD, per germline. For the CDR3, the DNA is TGTGCCATCAGGGGGACAGGGGAAACCGGGGAGCTGTTTTTT. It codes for CAIRGTGETGELFF.

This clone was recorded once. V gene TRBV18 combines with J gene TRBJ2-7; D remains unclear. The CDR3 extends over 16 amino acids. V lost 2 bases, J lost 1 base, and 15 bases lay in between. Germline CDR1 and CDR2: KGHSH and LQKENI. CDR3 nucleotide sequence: TGTGCCAGCTCACCAATGGGCAGATCCCTTTCCTACGAGCAGTACTTC. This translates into CASSPMGRSLSYEQYF.

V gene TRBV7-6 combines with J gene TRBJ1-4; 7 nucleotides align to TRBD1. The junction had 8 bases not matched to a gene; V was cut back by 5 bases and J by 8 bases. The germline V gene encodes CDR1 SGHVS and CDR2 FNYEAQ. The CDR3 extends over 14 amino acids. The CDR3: CASSGTGVGEKLFF. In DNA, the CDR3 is TGTGCCAGCAGCGGAACAGGGGTAGGCGAAAAACTGTTTTTT. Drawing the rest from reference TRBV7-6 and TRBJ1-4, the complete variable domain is GAGVSQSPRYKVTKRGQDVALRCDPISGHVSLYWYRQALGQGPEFLTYFNYEAQQDKSGLPNDRFSAERPEGSISTLTIQRTEQRDSAMYRCASSGTGVGEKLFFGSGTQLSVL.

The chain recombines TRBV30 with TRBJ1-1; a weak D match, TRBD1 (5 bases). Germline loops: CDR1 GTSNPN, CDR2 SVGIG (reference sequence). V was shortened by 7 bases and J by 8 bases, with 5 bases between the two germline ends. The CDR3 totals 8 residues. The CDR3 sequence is CASGEAFF. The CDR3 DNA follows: TGTGCCTCAGGGGAAGCTTTCTTT.

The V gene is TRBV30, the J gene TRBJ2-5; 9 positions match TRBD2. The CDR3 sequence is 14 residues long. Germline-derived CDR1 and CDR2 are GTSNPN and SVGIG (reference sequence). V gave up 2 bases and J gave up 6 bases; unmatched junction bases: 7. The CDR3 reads CAWSRAGGPKTQYF. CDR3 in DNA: TGTGCCTGGAGTAGGGCGGGAGGGCCGAAGACCCAGTACTTC.

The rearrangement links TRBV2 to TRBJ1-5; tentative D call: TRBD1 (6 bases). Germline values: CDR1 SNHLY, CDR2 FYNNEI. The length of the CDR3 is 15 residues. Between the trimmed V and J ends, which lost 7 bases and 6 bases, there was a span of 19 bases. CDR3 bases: TGTGCCAGCACCCAAAGTATTTTAGGGGGTCAGCCCCAGCATTTT. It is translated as CASTQSILGGQPQHF.

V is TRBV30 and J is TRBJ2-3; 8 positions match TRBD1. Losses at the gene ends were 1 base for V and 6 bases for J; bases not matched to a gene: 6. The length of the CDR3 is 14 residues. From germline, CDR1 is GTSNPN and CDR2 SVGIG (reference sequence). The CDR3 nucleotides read TGTGCCTGGAGTGCCGGGCAGGGGGCTGATACGCAGTATTTT. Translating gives CAWSAGQGADTQYF.

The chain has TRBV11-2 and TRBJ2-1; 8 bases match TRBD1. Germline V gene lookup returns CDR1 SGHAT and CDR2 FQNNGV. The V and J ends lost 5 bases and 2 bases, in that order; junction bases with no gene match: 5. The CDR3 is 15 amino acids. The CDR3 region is CASSKTGGTYNEQFF. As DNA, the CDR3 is TGTGCCAGCAGCAAAACAGGGGGGACCTACAATGAGCAGTTCTTC. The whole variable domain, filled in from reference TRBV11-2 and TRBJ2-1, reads EAGVAQSPRYKIIEKRQSVAFWCNPISGHATLYWYQQILGQGPKLLIQFQNNGVVDDSQLPKDRFSAERLKGVDSTLKIQPAKLEDSAVYLCASSKTGGTYNEQFFGPGTRLTVL.

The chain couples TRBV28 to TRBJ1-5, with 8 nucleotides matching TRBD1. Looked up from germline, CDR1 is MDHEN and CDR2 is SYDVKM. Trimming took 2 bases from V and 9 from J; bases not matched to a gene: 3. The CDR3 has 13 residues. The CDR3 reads CASSLRQGLPQHF. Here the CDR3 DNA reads TGTGCCAGCAGTTTACGACAGGGGCTGCCCCAGCATTTT.

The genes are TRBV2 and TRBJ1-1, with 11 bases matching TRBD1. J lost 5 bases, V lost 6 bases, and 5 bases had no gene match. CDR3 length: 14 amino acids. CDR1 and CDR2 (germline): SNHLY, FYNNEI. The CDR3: CASSRDRGYTEAFF. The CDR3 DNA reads TGTGCCAGCAGCCGGGACAGGGGGTATACTGAAGCTTTCTTT.

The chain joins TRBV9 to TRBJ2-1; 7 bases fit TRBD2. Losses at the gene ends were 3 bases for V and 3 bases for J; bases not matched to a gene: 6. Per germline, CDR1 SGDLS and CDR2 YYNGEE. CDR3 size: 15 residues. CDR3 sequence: CASSALGTIYNEQFF. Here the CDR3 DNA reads TGTGCCAGCAGCGCCCTTGGGACTATCTACAATGAGCAGTTCTTC.

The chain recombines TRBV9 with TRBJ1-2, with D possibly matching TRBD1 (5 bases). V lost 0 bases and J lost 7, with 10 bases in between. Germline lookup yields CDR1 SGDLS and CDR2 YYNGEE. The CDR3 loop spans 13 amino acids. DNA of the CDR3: TGTGCCAGCAGCGTAGGAGGCAGGGTTGGCTACACCTTC. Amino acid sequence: CASSVGGRVGYTF. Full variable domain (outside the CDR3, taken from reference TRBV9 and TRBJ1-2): DSGVTQTPKHLITATGQRVTLRCSPRSGDLSVYWYQQSLDQGLQFLIQYYNGEERAKGNILERFSAQQFPDLHSELNLSSLELGDSALYFCASSVGGRVGYTFGSGTRLTVV.

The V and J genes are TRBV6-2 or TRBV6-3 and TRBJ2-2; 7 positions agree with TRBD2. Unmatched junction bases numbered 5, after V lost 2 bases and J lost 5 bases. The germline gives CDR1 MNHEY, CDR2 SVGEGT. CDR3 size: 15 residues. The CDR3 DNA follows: TGTGCCAGCAGTTACCGACAAGCGGGGACCGGGGAGCTGTTTTTT. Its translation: CASSYRQAGTGELFF.